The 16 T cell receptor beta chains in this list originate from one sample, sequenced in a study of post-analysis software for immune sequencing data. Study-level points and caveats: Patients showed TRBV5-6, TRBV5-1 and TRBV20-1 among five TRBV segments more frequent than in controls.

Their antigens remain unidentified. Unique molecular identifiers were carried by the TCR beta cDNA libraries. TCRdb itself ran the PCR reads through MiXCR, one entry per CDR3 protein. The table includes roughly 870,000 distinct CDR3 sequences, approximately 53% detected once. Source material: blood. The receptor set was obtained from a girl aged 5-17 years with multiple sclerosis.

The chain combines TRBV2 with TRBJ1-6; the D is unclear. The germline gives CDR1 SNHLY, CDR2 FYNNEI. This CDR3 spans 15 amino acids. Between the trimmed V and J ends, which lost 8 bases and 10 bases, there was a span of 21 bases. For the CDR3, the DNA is TGTGCCAGCCAACCTAAGGATAGGGTTGAATCACCCCTCCACTTT. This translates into CASQPKDRVESPLHF.

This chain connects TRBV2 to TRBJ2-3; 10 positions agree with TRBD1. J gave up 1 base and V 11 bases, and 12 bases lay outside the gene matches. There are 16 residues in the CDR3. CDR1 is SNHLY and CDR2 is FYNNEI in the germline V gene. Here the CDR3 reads CAVGQGNSGGTDTQYF. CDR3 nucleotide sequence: TGTGCCGTGGGACAGGGGAACTCCGGGGGCACAGATACGCAGTATTTT. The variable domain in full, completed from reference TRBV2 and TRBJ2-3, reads EPEVTQTPSHQVTQMGQEVILRCVPISNHLYFYWYRQILGQKVEFLVSFYNNEISEKSEIFDDQFSVERPDGSNFTLKIRSTKLEDSAMYFCAVGQGNSGGTDTQYFGPGTRLTVL.

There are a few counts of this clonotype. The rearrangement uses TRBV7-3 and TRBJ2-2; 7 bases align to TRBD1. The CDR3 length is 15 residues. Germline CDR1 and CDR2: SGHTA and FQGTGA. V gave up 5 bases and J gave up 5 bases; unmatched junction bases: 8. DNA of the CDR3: TGTGCCAGCAGCATAGACAGGGTCAGGACCGGGGAGCTGTTTTTT. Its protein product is CASSIDRVRTGELFF.

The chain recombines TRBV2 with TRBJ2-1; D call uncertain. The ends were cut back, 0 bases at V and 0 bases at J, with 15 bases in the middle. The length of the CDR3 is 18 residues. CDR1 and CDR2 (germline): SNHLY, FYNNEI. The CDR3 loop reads CASSEALGPLSSYNEQFF. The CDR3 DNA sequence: TGTGCCAGCAGTGAAGCGCTTGGACCCTTGAGCTCCTACAATGAGCAGTTCTTC.

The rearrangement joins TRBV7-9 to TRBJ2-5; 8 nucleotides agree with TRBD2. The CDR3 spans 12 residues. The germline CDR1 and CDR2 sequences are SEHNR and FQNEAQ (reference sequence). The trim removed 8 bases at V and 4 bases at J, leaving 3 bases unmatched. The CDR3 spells CASELAGETQYF. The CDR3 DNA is TGTGCCAGCGAGCTAGCGGGAGAGACCCAGTACTTC.

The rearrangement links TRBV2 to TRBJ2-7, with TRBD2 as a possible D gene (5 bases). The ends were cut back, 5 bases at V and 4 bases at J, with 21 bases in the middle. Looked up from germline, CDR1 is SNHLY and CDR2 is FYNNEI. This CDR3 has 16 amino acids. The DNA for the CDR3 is TGTGCCAGCAGTTTCCACTCCGGACTGGGCCATTACGAGCAGTACTTC. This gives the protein CASSFHSGLGHYEQYF.

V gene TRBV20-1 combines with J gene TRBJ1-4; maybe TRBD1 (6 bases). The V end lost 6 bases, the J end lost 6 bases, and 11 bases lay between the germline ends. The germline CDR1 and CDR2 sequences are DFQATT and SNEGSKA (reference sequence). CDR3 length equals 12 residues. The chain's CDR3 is CSARDIDEKLFF. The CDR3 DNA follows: TGCAGTGCCCGGGACATCGATGAAAAACTGTTTTTT.

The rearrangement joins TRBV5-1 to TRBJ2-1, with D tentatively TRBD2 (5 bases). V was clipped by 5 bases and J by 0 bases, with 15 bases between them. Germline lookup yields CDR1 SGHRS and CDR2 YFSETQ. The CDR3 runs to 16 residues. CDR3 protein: CASRGLRGGSYNEQFF. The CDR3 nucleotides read TGCGCCAGCAGAGGCCTAAGAGGAGGCTCCTACAATGAGCAGTTCTTC.

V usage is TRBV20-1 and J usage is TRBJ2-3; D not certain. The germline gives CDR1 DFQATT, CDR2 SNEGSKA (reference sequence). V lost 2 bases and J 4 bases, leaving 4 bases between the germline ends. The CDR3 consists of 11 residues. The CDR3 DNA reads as TGCAGTGCTAGACAGGCAGATACGCAGTATTTT. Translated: CSARQADTQYF.

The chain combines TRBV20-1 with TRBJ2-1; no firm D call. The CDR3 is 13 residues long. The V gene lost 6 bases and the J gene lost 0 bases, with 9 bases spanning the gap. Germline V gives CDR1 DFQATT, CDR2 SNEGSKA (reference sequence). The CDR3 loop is CSAGPDSYNEQFF. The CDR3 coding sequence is TGCAGTGCAGGACCCGACTCCTACAATGAGCAGTTCTTC.

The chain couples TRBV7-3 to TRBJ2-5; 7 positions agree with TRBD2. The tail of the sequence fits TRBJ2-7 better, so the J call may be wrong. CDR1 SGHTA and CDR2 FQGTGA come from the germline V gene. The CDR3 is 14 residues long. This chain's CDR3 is CASSLAGVVSEQYF. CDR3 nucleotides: TGTGCCAGCAGCTTAGCGGGAGTTGTCTCCGAGCAGTACTTC.

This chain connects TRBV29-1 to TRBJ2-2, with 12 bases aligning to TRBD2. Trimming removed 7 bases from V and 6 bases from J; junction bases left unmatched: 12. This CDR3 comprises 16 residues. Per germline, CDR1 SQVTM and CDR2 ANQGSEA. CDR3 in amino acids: CSGFLAGGSFAGELFF. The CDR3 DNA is TGCAGCGGCTTCCTAGCGGGGGGGTCTTTCGCCGGGGAGCTGTTTTTT.

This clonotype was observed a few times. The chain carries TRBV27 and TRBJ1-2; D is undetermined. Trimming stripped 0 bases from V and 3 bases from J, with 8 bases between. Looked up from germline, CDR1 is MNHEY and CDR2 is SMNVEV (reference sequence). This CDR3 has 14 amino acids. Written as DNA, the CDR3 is TGTGCCAGCAGTTTATCTGGGCTCGACTATGGCTACACCTTC. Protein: CASSLSGLDYGYTF.

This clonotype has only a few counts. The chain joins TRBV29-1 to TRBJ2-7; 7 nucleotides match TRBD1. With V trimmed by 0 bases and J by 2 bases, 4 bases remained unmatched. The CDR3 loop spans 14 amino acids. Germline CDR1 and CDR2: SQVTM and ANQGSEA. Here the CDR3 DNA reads TGCAGCGTTGAAGATCAGGACAGGCCCTACGAGCAGTACTTC. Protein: CSVEDQDRPYEQYF.

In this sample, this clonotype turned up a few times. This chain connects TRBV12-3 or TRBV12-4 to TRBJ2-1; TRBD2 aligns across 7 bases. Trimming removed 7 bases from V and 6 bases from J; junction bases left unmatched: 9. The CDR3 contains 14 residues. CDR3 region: CASTFRASGNEQFF. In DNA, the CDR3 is TGTGCCAGCACCTTCAGGGCTAGCGGCAATGAGCAGTTCTTC.

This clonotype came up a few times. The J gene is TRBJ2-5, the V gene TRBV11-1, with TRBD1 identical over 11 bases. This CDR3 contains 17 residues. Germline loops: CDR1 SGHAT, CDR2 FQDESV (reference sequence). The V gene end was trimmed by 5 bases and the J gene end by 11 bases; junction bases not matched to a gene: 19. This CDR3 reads CASSLRTGGIIAPEQYF. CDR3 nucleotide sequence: TGTGCCAGCAGCCTTCGGACAGGGGGCATAATCGCACCGGAGCAGTACTTC.